The clone carrying this T cell receptor beta chain has just one count. The CDR3 extends over 15 amino acids. With 4 bases clipped from V and 5 bases from J, the junction kept 4 bases outside the gene matches. Germline CDR1 MNHEY, CDR2 SVGAGI. Method: immunoSEQ multiplex PCR; TCRdb's copy keeps in-frame clones and lacks some. The repertoire holds tens of thousands of clones, with 88% as singletons. The data stem from a study of OX40 agonist ivuxolimab in advanced cancers. Background on the study: Patients were given ivuxolimab, an antibody that agonizes OX40 (CD134).

Patients with a history of autoimmune disease or on systemic immunosuppression were excluded. The rearrangement joins TRBV6-5 to TRBJ1-4; 10 bases match TRBD1. The receptor was isolated from an adult with an advanced solid tumor such as melanoma, head and neck, liver or kidney cancer. Sequencing used CD4+ or CD8+ T cells sorted from blood, obtained in a trial of the OX40 agonist ivuxolimab. The CDR3 reads CASSLRGQGNEKLFF. CDR3 sequence (DNA): TGTGCCAGCAGTTTGAGGGGACAGGGGAATGAAAAACTGTTTTTT.